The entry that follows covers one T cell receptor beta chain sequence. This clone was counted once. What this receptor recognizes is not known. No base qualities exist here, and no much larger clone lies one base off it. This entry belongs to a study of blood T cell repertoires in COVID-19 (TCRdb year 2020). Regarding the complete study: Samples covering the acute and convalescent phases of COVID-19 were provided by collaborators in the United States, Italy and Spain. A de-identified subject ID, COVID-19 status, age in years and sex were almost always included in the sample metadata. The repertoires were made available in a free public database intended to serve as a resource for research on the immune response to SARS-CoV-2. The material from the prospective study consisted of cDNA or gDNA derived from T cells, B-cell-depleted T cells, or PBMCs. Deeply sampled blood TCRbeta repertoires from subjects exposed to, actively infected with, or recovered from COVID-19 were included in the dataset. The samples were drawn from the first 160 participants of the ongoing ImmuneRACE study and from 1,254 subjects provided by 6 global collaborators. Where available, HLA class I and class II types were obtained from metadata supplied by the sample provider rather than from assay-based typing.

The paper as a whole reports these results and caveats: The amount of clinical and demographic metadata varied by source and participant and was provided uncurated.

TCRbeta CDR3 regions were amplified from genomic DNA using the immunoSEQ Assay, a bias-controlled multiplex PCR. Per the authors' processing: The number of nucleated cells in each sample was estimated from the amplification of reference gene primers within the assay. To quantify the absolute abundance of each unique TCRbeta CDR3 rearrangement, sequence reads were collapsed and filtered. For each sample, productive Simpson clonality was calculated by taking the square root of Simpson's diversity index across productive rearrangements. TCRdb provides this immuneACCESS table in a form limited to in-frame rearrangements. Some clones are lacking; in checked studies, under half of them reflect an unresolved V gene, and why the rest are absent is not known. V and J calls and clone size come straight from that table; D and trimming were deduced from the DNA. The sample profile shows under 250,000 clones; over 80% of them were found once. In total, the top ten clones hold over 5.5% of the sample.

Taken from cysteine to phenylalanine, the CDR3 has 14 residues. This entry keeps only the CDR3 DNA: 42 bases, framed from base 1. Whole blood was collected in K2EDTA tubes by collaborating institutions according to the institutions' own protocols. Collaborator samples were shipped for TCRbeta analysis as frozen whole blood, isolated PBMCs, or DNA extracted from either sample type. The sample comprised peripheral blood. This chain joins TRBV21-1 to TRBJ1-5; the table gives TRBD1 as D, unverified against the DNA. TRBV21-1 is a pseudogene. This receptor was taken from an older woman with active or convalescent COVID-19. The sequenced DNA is TGTGCCAGCAGTTTCGAACACCTCAATCAGCCCCAGCATTTT. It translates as CASSFEHLNQPQHF.